Each of the 31 T cell receptor beta chains below was sequenced from the same sample in a study of identical twins. MiXCR was run by TCRdb on the 5' RACE reads, yielding one entry per CDR3 protein. The sample includes hundreds of thousands of distinct CDR3 sequences, about 12% of them seen just once. These data also formed part of another study, on yellow fever vaccine responses in identical twins.

Sequenced sample: PBMCs. Receptor source: a woman aged 18-29 years in good health.

This clonotype appeared a few times. The CDR3 protein is CSARDGSGPYEQYF. The CDR3 DNA reads TGCAGTGCTAGAGACGGAAGCGGACCCTACGAGCAGTACTTC. The gene calls are TRBV20-1 and TRBJ2-7; D is perhaps TRBD2 (5 bases). The CDR3 covers 14 residues. The V gene's germline CDR1 is DFQATT and CDR2 SNEGSKA (reference sequence). The V and J ends lost 0 bases and 2 bases respectively, with 11 bases between them.

In its sample, this clonotype was seen a few times. This chain joins TRBV20-1 and TRBJ2-1; 11 nucleotides line up with TRBD2. This CDR3 has 16 amino acids. Germline CDR1 reads DFQATT; CDR2 reads SNEGSKA (reference sequence). The V and J ends lost 2 bases and 4 bases, in that order; junction bases with no gene match: 7. The CDR3 loop is CSARFSGGVGYNEQFF. The CDR3 DNA follows: TGCAGTGCTAGATTTAGCGGGGGGGTGGGTTACAATGAGCAGTTCTTC.

This clonotype was observed many times. V usage is TRBV9 and J usage is TRBJ1-4; D may be TRBD1 (5 bases). Between the trimmed V and J ends, which lost 3 bases and 6 bases, there was a span of 27 bases. This CDR3 is 19 amino acids long. The germline CDR1 and CDR2 sequences are SGDLS and YYNGEE. CDR3 loop: CASSATAGRDGDGYEKLFF. CDR3 bases: TGTGCCAGCAGCGCAACCGCCGGGAGGGACGGCGACGGGTATGAAAAACTGTTTTTT. Full variable domain (remainder filled in from reference TRBV9 and TRBJ1-4): DSGVTQTPKHLITATGQRVTLRCSPRSGDLSVYWYQQSLDQGLQFLIQYYNGEERAKGNILERFSAQQFPDLHSELNLSSLELGDSALYFCASSATAGRDGDGYEKLFFGSGTQLSVL.

This clonotype was observed at least ten times. V and J are TRBV3-1 and TRBJ2-5; the D is unclear. This CDR3 spans 13 amino acids. Trimming shortened V by 2 bases and J by 3 bases, and 7 bases separated the two germline ends. CDR1 LGHDT and CDR2 YNNKEL come from the germline V gene (reference sequence). CDR3 in amino acids: CASSQYREETQYF. The CDR3 nucleotides are TGTGCCAGCAGCCAATATCGTGAAGAGACCCAGTACTTC.

Written as DNA, the CDR3 is TGCGCCAGCAGCCCATTCGGGGAGACTACGCAGTATTTT. Protein sequence: CASSPFGETTQYF. The V call is TRBV5-1, the J call TRBJ2-3, with D possibly matching TRBD2 (5 bases). With 4 bases removed from V and 8 bases from J, the gap between germline ends came to 14 bases. The CDR3 length is 13 residues. CDR1 is SGHRS and CDR2 is YFSETQ in the germline V gene.

This clonotype was recorded a few times. The chain is built from TRBV7-9 and TRBJ2-7, with D perhaps TRBD1 (6 bases). CDR3 length equals 14 residues. V lost 1 base, J lost 3 bases, and 10 bases lay in between. The germline CDR1 and CDR2 sequences are SEHNR and FQNEAQ (reference sequence). CDR3 in amino acids: CASSLEQGFYEQYF. In DNA form, the CDR3 reads TGTGCCAGCAGCTTAGAACAGGGATTCTACGAGCAGTACTTC.

This clonotype was seen more than once but under ten times. The V call is TRBV12-5, the J call TRBJ2-5; maybe TRBD2 (6 bases). V gave up 5 bases and J gave up 5 bases, with 21 bases separating them. Germline V gives CDR1 LGHNT, CDR2 FRNRAP. This CDR3 region has 16 residues. In nucleotides, the CDR3 is TGTGCTAGTGGTCCCGGGTCCCTGGAGGGCATTGAGACCCAGTACTTC. Translated: CASGPGSLEGIETQYF.

This clonotype has just a few counts. The chain employs TRBV18 and TRBJ2-7; no reliable D call. Trimming removed 3 bases from V and 7 bases from J, with 13 bases in between. Germline CDR1 reads KGHSH; CDR2 reads LQKENI. This CDR3 contains 13 residues. DNA for the CDR3: TGTGCCAGCTCACCTGGGCTATCTGGGGAGCAGTACTTC. The encoded protein is CASSPGLSGEQYF.

This chain connects TRBV11-2 to TRBJ2-7; D not resolved. V was cut by 6 bases and J by 7 bases, with 13 bases left in between. The CDR3 has 12 residues. Germline CDR1 reads SGHAT; CDR2 reads FQNNGV. CDR3 sequence (DNA): TGTGCCAGCAGATTAAGGACGCGGGAGCAGTACGTC. Its translation: CASRLRTREQYV.

This clonotype was seen more than once but under ten times. V and J are TRBV27 and TRBJ2-2; the D call may be TRBD1 or TRBD2 (5 bases each). The V gene's germline CDR1 is MNHEY and CDR2 SMNVEV (reference sequence). Between the trimmed V and J ends, which lost 2 bases and 6 bases, there was a span of 10 bases. The length of the CDR3 is 14 residues. CDR3 protein: CASSLMGDPGELFF. CDR3 nucleotides: TGTGCCAGCAGTTTAATGGGGGACCCCGGGGAGCTGTTTTTT.

The chain is built from TRBV2 and TRBJ1-5; D not resolved. Trimming removed 6 bases from V and 6 bases from J, with 18 bases in between. The CDR3 has 15 residues. The germline V gene has CDR1 SNHLY and CDR2 FYNNEI. The CDR3: CASRELLTGSQPQHF. The CDR3 bases are TGTGCCAGCAGGGAACTACTAACGGGGAGTCAGCCCCAGCATTTT.

V is TRBV3-1 and J is TRBJ2-6; 7 bases map to TRBD1. After removal of 0 bases from V and 2 bases from J, the junction contained 4 bases not matched to a gene. The CDR3 has 17 amino acids. In germline, CDR1 is LGHDT, CDR2 YNNKEL (reference sequence). The CDR3: CASSQEGTGAGANVLTF. In DNA, the CDR3 is TGTGCCAGCAGCCAAGAAGGTACAGGGGCTGGGGCCAACGTCCTGACTTTC.

This clonotype was recorded many times. The chain uses TRBV28 and TRBJ1-2; D may be TRBD1 (5 bases). Germline CDR1 and CDR2: MDHEN and SYDVKM. Trimming stripped 5 bases from V and 2 bases from J, with 21 bases between. This CDR3 has 17 amino acids. The CDR3 sequence: CASSPEPRRRGNYGYTF. CDR3 nucleotide sequence: TGTGCCAGCAGTCCAGAACCGAGACGCCGGGGCAACTATGGCTACACCTTC.

This clonotype was detected many times. V and J are TRBV10-1 and TRBJ2-3, with 10 bases matching TRBD2. This CDR3 region has 15 residues. After removal of 6 bases from V and 1 base from J, the junction contained 4 bases not matched to a gene. The germline V gene encodes CDR1 WNHNN and CDR2 SYGVQD (reference sequence). CDR3: CASSTTSGGTDTQYF. In DNA form, the CDR3 reads TGCGCCAGCAGCACCACTAGCGGGGGCACAGATACGCAGTATTTT.

This clonotype was observed many times. The chain joins TRBV3-1 to TRBJ1-5, with D unclear. Germline V gives CDR1 LGHDT, CDR2 YNNKEL (reference sequence). Trimming left V 0 bases short and J 10 bases short, with 7 bases between. The CDR3 contains 12 residues. In nucleotides, the CDR3 is TGTGCCAGCAGCCAAGATAATGCTCCCCAGCATTTT. This sequence encodes CASSQDNAPQHF. Together with reference TRBV3-1 and TRBJ1-5, the CDR3 gives the full variable domain: DTAVSQTPKYLVTQMGNDKSIKCEQNLGHDTMYWYKQDSKKFLKIMFSYNNKELIINETVPNRFSPKSPDKAHLNLHINSLELGDSAVYFCASSQDNAPQHFGDGTRLSIL.

This clonotype was observed a few times. The rearrangement joins TRBV29-1 to TRBJ1-1, with 8 bases fitting TRBD1. V was clipped by 6 bases and J by 3 bases; unmatched bases: 6. Germline CDR1 is SQVTM and CDR2 is ANQGSEA. The CDR3 is 13 amino acids. The CDR3 nucleotides read TGCAGCGTGTCGGGGACAGGCCACACTGAAGCTTTCTTT. Amino acids: CSVSGTGHTEAFF.

This clonotype was seen ten or more times. The V and J genes are TRBV6-2 or TRBV6-3 and TRBJ2-5; no reliable D call. V lost 3 bases, J lost 5 bases, and 4 bases lay in between. Germline CDR1 and CDR2: MNHEY and SVGEGT. The CDR3 is 11 amino acids. CDR3 nucleotides: TGTGCCAGCAGTTATATGGAGACCCAGTACTTC. Its protein product is CASSYMETQYF.

V and J are TRBV28 and TRBJ2-7, with TRBD1 matching 7 bases. From germline, CDR1 is MDHEN and CDR2 SYDVKM. The CDR3 covers 13 residues. Unmatched junction bases numbered 7, after V lost 5 bases and J lost 6 bases. Here the CDR3 DNA reads TGTGCCAGCAGTCCAGGACAGGCGGTCGAGCAGTACTTC. Protein sequence: CASSPGQAVEQYF.

The chain combines TRBV5-1 with TRBJ2-3; possible D gene TRBD1, 6 bases. CDR3 size: 17 residues. V was clipped by 5 bases and J by 0 bases, with 19 bases between them. Germline assignment: CDR1 SGHRS and CDR2 YFSETQ. The CDR3 region has the DNA TGCGCCAGCAGTTTGAACAGGGAACGTCCTAGCACAGATACGCAGTATTTT. Protein: CASSLNRERPSTDTQYF.

This clonotype came up a few times. The rearrangement uses TRBV2 and TRBJ2-1; 7 nucleotides align to TRBD1. Looked up from germline, CDR1 is SNHLY and CDR2 is FYNNEI. V shed 4 bases and J 0 bases; nucleotides not matched to a gene: 3. This CDR3 spans 15 amino acids. CDR3 sequence: CASSGYRGSYNEQFF. The CDR3 DNA reads TGTGCCAGCAGTGGCTACAGGGGCTCCTACAATGAGCAGTTCTTC.

In its sample, this clonotype was seen a few times. CDR3 in DNA: TGTGCCATCAGTGAGTCGGGACTAGCGGGAGGAAAACCGACGAACACCGGGGAGCTGTTTTTT. Encoded protein: CAISESGLAGGKPTNTGELFF. The V gene is TRBV10-3, the J gene TRBJ2-2; the match to TRBD2 covers 15 bases. Germline values: CDR1 ENHRY, CDR2 SYGVKD. V trimming: 0 bases; J trimming: 0 bases; junction bases outside the gene matches: 8. The CDR3 runs to 21 residues.

This clonotype was recorded a few times. The chain couples TRBV20-1 to TRBJ1-6; 10 bases are shared with TRBD1. CDR3 length equals 13 residues. Losses at the gene ends were 6 bases for V and 6 bases for J; bases not matched to a gene: 2. Looked up from germline, CDR1 is DFQATT and CDR2 is SNEGSKA (reference sequence). The CDR3 spells CSAWTGGNSPLHF. The CDR3 DNA is TGCAGTGCCTGGACAGGGGGTAATTCACCCCTCCACTTT.

The chain joins TRBV9 to TRBJ1-3; no reliable D call. The CDR3 contains 15 residues. In germline, CDR1 is SGDLS, CDR2 YYNGEE. V lost 0 bases to trimming and J lost 4 bases, with 11 bases between them. The CDR3 DNA is TGTGCCAGCAGCGTAGGACCCGGGGAAGGAAACACCATATATTTT. It translates to CASSVGPGEGNTIYF.

This clonotype appeared a few times. This chain joins TRBV20-1 and TRBJ1-2; 7 bases match TRBD1. With V trimmed by 1 base and J by 4 bases, 3 bases remained unmatched. This CDR3 region has 13 residues. Looked up from germline, CDR1 is DFQATT and CDR2 is SNEGSKA (reference sequence). The CDR3 loop reads CSARVGGGYGYTF. The CDR3 coding sequence is TGCAGTGCTAGAGTAGGGGGCGGCTATGGCTACACCTTC.

This clonotype was seen a few times. The chain links TRBV20-1 to TRBJ2-7; 7 bases map to TRBD2. CDR3 length equals 13 residues. The V gene's germline CDR1 is DFQATT and CDR2 SNEGSKA (reference sequence). The junction had 7 bases not matched to a gene; V was cut back by 5 bases and J by 3 bases. The CDR3 region has the DNA TGCAGTGCTTGCCCTGCGGGAGTCTACGAGCAGTACGTC. As protein: CSACPAGVYEQYV.

The table lists this clonotype with many counts. V gene TRBV5-1 combines with J gene TRBJ2-7; 14 bases are shared with TRBD2. J gave up 7 bases and V 4 bases, and 10 bases lay outside the gene matches. Germline V gives CDR1 SGHRS, CDR2 YFSETQ. The CDR3 spans 16 residues. The CDR3 region is CASSPGPGTSGREQYF. Here the CDR3 DNA reads TGCGCCAGCAGCCCAGGCCCCGGGACTAGCGGGAGAGAGCAGTACTTC. The whole variable domain, filled in from reference TRBV5-1 and TRBJ2-7, reads KAGVTQTPRYLIKTRGQQVTLSCSPISGHRSVSWYQQTPGQGLQFLFEYFSETQRNKGNFPGRFSGRQFSNSRSEMNVSTLELGDSALYLCASSPGPGTSGREQYFGPGTRLTVT.

Here the CDR3 DNA reads TGCAGTGCTTCGGACGGAACCTCCCAAGAGACCCAGTACTTC. This codes for CSASDGTSQETQYF. This chain connects TRBV20-1 to TRBJ2-5; unclear D gene. There are 14 residues in the CDR3. Per germline, CDR1 DFQATT and CDR2 SNEGSKA (reference sequence). Trimming took 5 bases from V and 1 from J, leaving 14 bases between them.

The chain combines TRBV12-3 or TRBV12-4 with TRBJ2-7; unclear D gene. CDR3 length: 12 amino acids. Deletions cut 5 bases from V and 3 bases from J, with 8 bases between. CDR3: CASSLTRYEQYF. CDR3 DNA: TGTGCCAGCAGTCTTACACGCTACGAGCAGTACTTC.

The chain links TRBV5-6 to TRBJ2-7; D call uncertain. The V end was cut by 0 bases, the J end by 2 bases, with 9 bases between. The CDR3 totals 14 residues. CDR1 and CDR2 (germline): SGHDT, YYEEEE. This CDR3 is CASSLATQPYEQYV. CDR3 in DNA: TGTGCCAGCAGCTTGGCCACCCAGCCCTACGAGCAGTACGTC.

In this sample, this clonotype turned up a few times. The chain combines TRBV11-3 with TRBJ2-5, with 9 bases matching TRBD1. CDR1 SGHNT and CDR2 YENEEA come from the germline V gene. This CDR3 region has 12 residues. The trim removed 2 bases at V and 13 bases at J, leaving 5 bases unmatched. Written as DNA, the CDR3 is TGTGCCAGCAGCTTATCTGGGACAGGGCTGTACTTC. It yields the protein CASSLSGTGLYF.

In this sample, this clonotype turned up a few times. This sequence joins TRBV4-2 and TRBJ1-6; D not certain. CDR1 is LGHNA, CDR2 YNFKEQ, per germline. The CDR3 loop spans 16 amino acids. V was trimmed by 0 bases and J by 6 bases, leaving 12 bases between them. The CDR3 protein is CASSQEGFGINSPLHF. The CDR3 bases are TGTGCCAGCAGCCAAGAGGGGTTTGGTATTAATTCACCCCTCCACTTT.